Listed below are T cell receptor beta chains from one sample, sequenced in a study of cytomegalovirus exposure and HLA in healthy donors. Profiled with immunoSEQ multiplex PCR; TCRdb holds only in-frame clones, not every one. The table includes roughly 100,000 clones, around 80% detected once. The specimen sequenced was PBMCs. The receptors here all came from a woman younger than 35 in good health and CMV-seropositive. Each CDR3 is given with its conserved first and last residue.

v_call cdr3_aa
TRBV29-1 CSVGVPDTQYF
TRBV6-5 CASRGPTSGYEQYF
TRBV6-4 CASSRDSNQPQHF
TRBV5-1 CASSRRDLQNTEAFF
TRBV28 CASSRDRAPRNTEAFF
TRBV7-8 CASSPAANEQFF
TRBV4-2 CASSQSRGVQPQHF
TRBV28 CASSLPQLQETQYF
TRBV5-4 CASSLDFFYEQYF
TRBV6-5 CASSYSPEGTSYEQYF
TRBV6-1 CASSEEGGGSLDTQYF
TRBV7-9 CASSYYTRGPNEKLFF
TRBV30 CAWRTGVGLNEQFF
TRBV7-2 CASSDLAGDYEQYF
TRBV7-3 CASSLSPAGANVLTF
TRBV2 CASSGGTGGFGYTF
TRBV2 CASQTSGVVGHEQFF
TRBV7-9 CASSLGLGMEKLFF
TRBV28 CASSRMDGGVDNNIYF
TRBV6-1 CASSVEGGESSYEQYF
TRBV5-6 CASSRQGVETQYF
TRBV28 CASSPHRIQETQYF
TRBV6-5 CASSYSTGALTDTQYF
TRBV6-4 CASSEGLAAGELFF
TRBV5-1 CASSRRGQGAPEAFF
TRBV7-8 CASSRTSGYPIIYEQYF
TRBV5-1 CATSNRAAGRGNQPQHF
TRBV5-4 CASSLDREFGYGYTF
TRBV28 CASSSTSRDWRSMNTEAFF
TRBV5-6 CASSAQGNSNQPQHF
TRBV5-1 CASSLRTGNTYEQYF
TRBV6-5 CASSWGRASYEQYF
TRBV5-1 CASSLRGGQGALDTEAFF
TRBV5-6 CASRPQGSYEQYF
TRBV6-5 CASSHRDRMKQYF
TRBV5-6 CASSPTSGTYEQYF
TRBV6-6 CASTETVTRTYEQYF
TRBV27 CASSPGTSPTDTQYF
TRBV13 CASSLERLAVRNNEQFF
TRBV6-5 CASSYSWTSGYEQYF
TRBV7-7 CASSSGQGARETQYF
TRBV7-8 CASSTRTSGAYEQYF
TRBV7-2 CASSLGSGRSYEQYF
TRBV2 CASSVGGRAYEQYF
TRBV4-1 CASSQQLGASGRDTQYF
TRBV7-2 CASSLFSGTDTQYF
TRBV27 CASSTSRDRGSLQYF
TRBV18 CASSPGTYSYEQYF
TRBV6-1 CASSELRGFSDEQYF
TRBV5-4 CASSLFAGDREQYF
TRBV21-1 CASPHREYQPQHF
TRBV7-6 CASSLDLARVNEQFF
TRBV9 CASSPRTSGVYNEQFF
TRBV6-1 CASSGLASYEQYF
TRBV7-8 CASSLRSSSEQFF
TRBV28 CASSAQGYRRDYTF
TRBV4-1 CASSQGSGQLFVGYTF